This T cell receptor beta chain came from a study of cytomegalovirus exposure and HLA in healthy donors. Across the whole study: Samples from HLA-typed donors yielded approximately 80 million unique TCRs in an early data release. Study results and limitations: TCR beta chains numbering 164 were designated cytomegalovirus-associated. Researchers reported in a later analysis that common viral pathogens appeared linked to several top clusters.

V shed 8 bases, J shed 5 bases, and the junction held 8 bases outside the gene matches. Germline V CDR1 and CDR2: MDHEN, SYDVKM. The CDR3 has 15 amino acids. The table lists this clone with a few counts. The antigen is not known. This PCR relied on a set of 60 Vbeta primers and 13 Jbeta primers. In the original analysis: Unique TCR beta chains totaled approximately 83 million in a later count, with about 11 million of them shared. Clones were sequenced by immunoSEQ multiplex PCR, and TCRdb holds only the in-frame ones, with some missing. Clone size and V and J calls were adopted from that table, with D and trimming inferred from the DNA. This table has over 120,000 clones, 9.7% appearing once.

This receptor was identified in a man in his forties or fifties in good health and CMV-seronegative. The source material was PBMCs. The chain links TRBV28 to TRBJ1-4; TRBD1 matches 10 bases. The CDR3 loop reads CASRDRGRMNEKLFF. The CDR3 DNA is TGTGCCAGCCGAGACAGGGGGCGGATGAATGAAAAACTGTTTTTT.